These 7 T cell receptor beta chains originate from one sample sequenced in a study of shared clonotypes between healthy human individuals. CD45RO-negative cells were positively selected for CCR7, leaving out terminally differentiated effector memory CD45RA+ cells. The method was immunoSEQ multiplex PCR; TCRdb's version includes in-frame clones alone and lacks a portion of them. The repertoire has about 1.9 million clones, just under 95% of them found once; the top ten carry under 2%. Sequencing used naive CD8+ T cells from PBMCs. The source is a young man in good health. Some clones in this sample may be carry-over from other donors' samples.

The chain uses TRBV7-9 and TRBJ2-1, with TRBD2 matching over 14 bases. This CDR3 has 16 residues. V was pared by 5 bases and J by 6 bases, with 6 bases of the junction left unmatched. Germline CDR1 SEHNR, CDR2 FQNEAQ (reference sequence). The CDR3 region has the DNA TGTGCCAGCAGCCCAGGGACTAGCGGGAGTGTCAATGAGCAGTTCTTC. As protein: CASSPGTSGSVNEQFF.

V usage is TRBV9 and J usage is TRBJ2-7; 8 nucleotides match TRBD2. This CDR3 has 16 residues. Germline lookup yields CDR1 SGDLS and CDR2 YYNGEE. V lost 3 bases and J lost 2; bases outside the gene matches: 10. The CDR3 loop reads CASSGNGRVGPYEQYF. The CDR3 coding sequence is TGTGCCAGCAGCGGGAACGGGAGGGTAGGACCCTACGAGCAGTACTTC.

The chain carries TRBV7-3 and TRBJ2-3; 9 bases line up with TRBD2. Germline V lookup: CDR1 SGHTA, CDR2 FQGTGA. The CDR3 loop spans 16 amino acids. V lost 8 bases and J lost 4; bases outside the gene matches: 13. CDR3 region: CASGISGGRAADTQYF. Written as DNA, the CDR3 is TGTGCCAGCGGTATTAGCGGCGGGAGGGCCGCAGATACGCAGTATTTT.

The genes are TRBV27 and TRBJ2-5, with D possibly being TRBD2 (5 bases). Trimming took 5 bases from V and 5 from J, leaving 9 bases between them. CDR1 and CDR2 from the germline V gene are MNHEY and SMNVEV (reference sequence). The CDR3 contains 12 residues. CDR3 sequence reads: CASSRGFETQYF. CDR3 nucleotides: TGTGCCAGCAGTCGGGGTTTCGAGACCCAGTACTTC.

The chain has TRBV4-1 and TRBJ2-7, with a tentative D call TRBD2 (5 bases). This CDR3 contains 12 residues. V shed 6 bases and J shed 4 bases, with 10 bases lying between them. CDR1 is MGHRA, CDR2 YSYEKL, per germline. The CDR3, as DNA: TGCGCCAGCAGTCCGGACTGGTACGAGCAGTACTTC. This gives the protein CASSPDWYEQYF.

The chain carries TRBV28 and TRBJ2-5; the match to TRBD2 covers 10 bases. The J call is in doubt because the DNA end fits TRBJ2-7 better. The germline gives CDR1 MDHEN, CDR2 SYDVKM. This CDR3 is built from 14 residues. The CDR3 nucleotides are TGTGCCAGCAGTTGGACTAGCGGTTCCAACGAGCAGTACTTC. This codes for CASSWTSGSNEQYF.

This rearrangement joins TRBV6-5 to TRBJ2-7; D not resolved. The V and J ends lost 0 bases and 0 bases respectively, with 12 bases between them. The CDR3 runs 16 residues. Germline V gene sequence: CDR1 MNHEY, CDR2 SVGAGI. CDR3 residues: CASSYSSGPLSYEQYF. CDR3 DNA sequence: TGTGCCAGCAGTTACTCATCCGGGCCCCTCTCCTACGAGCAGTACTTC.